This T cell receptor beta chain derives from a study of T-cell memory formation after mild COVID-19. The CDR3 is made up of 16 amino acids. V was clipped by 4 bases and J by 2 bases; unmatched bases: 4. CDR1 KGHSH and CDR2 LQKENI come from the germline V gene. TCRdb independently ran MiXCR on the 5' RACE reads; one entry per CDR3 protein. The repertoire holds fewer than 350,000 distinct CDR3 sequences, with roughly 8% as singletons. The rearrangement links TRBV18 to TRBJ1-3, with TRBD1 identical over 11 bases. The sample was PBMCs or a T cell subset sorted from them (not recorded which). The sequence came from a man younger than 30 who had mild COVID-19 (a few samples of this study predate the infection). Cell type and time point are not known. Here the CDR3 DNA reads TGTGCCAGCTCACATCGGGACAGGGGGACTGGAAACACCATATATTTT. It specifies CASSHRDRGTGNTIYF.